These 23 T cell receptor beta chains came from one sample sequenced in a study of T cells in localized non-small cell lung cancer. TCRdb's table, derived via immunoSEQ multiplex PCR, lists solely in-frame clones and lacks some. Of around 21,000 clones in the sample, about 89% were seen once. The source was peripheral blood, collected before any cancer treatment. Receptor source: a male donor older than 55 with stage I lung adenocarcinoma.

The DNA for the CDR3 is TGCGCCAGCGGCCCATCGGGGGAGAACACTGAAGCTTTCTTT. Protein: CASGPSGENTEAFF. V and J are TRBV5-1 and TRBJ1-1, with D possibly matching TRBD1 (5 bases). This CDR3 region has 14 residues. Trimming took off 7 bases at V and 1 base at J, with 14 bases between the two ends. Germline assignment: CDR1 SGHRS and CDR2 YFSETQ. The variable domain in full, completed from reference TRBV5-1 and TRBJ1-1, reads KAGVTQTPRYLIKTRGQQVTLSCSPISGHRSVSWYQQTPGQGLQFLFEYFSETQRNKGNFPGRFSGRQFSNSRSEMNVSTLELGDSALYLCASGPSGENTEAFFGQGTRLTVV.

The rearrangement joins TRBV11-3 to TRBJ1-1, with D possibly matching TRBD1 (5 bases). This CDR3 contains 15 residues. V was clipped by 5 bases and J by 3 bases, with 16 bases between them. Germline lookup yields CDR1 SGHNT and CDR2 YENEEA. The CDR3 sequence is CASSLGTSEDTEAFF. The CDR3 nucleotides read TGTGCCAGCAGCCTGGGGACGTCGGAGGACACTGAAGCTTTCTTT.

V usage is TRBV28 and J usage is TRBJ1-6, with 7 bases fitting TRBD1. The CDR3 extends over 15 amino acids. Germline CDR1 and CDR2: MDHEN and SYDVKM. The ends lost 5 bases at V and 4 bases at J; junction bases unmatched: 5. In nucleotides, the CDR3 is TGTGCCAGCAGTATGGGGACAGTATATAATTCACCCCTCCACTTT. Translated: CASSMGTVYNSPLHF.

This chain connects TRBV5-4 to TRBJ1-2; the D is unclear. Per the germline V gene, CDR1 is SGHNT and CDR2 is YYREEE (reference sequence). Trimming stripped 4 bases from V and 8 bases from J, with 21 bases between. The CDR3 covers 15 residues. DNA of the CDR3: TGTGCCAGCAGCCGCGATGCATATTCGGTATACGGCTACACCTTC. Its translation is CASSRDAYSVYGYTF.

The rearrangement joins TRBV9 to TRBJ2-2; TRBD2 matches at 9 bases. Trimming cost V 4 bases and J 5 bases; bases outside gene matches: 6. Germline V gives CDR1 SGDLS, CDR2 YYNGEE. The CDR3 contains 15 residues. The CDR3, as DNA: TGTGCCAGCAGCCAGGGACTAGCTGGTACCGGGGAGCTGTTTTTT. Encoded protein: CASSQGLAGTGELFF.

This clone has more than one count but fewer than ten. The genes are TRBV19 and TRBJ1-1; a weak D match, TRBD1 (5 bases). Trimming pared 0 bases from V and 7 bases from J, leaving 6 bases between. CDR3 length equals 12 residues. Germline CDR1 LNHDA, CDR2 SQIVND (reference sequence). The CDR3 nucleotides read TGTGCCAGTAGTATAGAGGGGGGTGAAGCTTTCTTT. Its translation: CASSIEGGEAFF.

This chain connects TRBV5-5 to TRBJ1-1; 7 nucleotides line up with TRBD1. CDR1 and CDR2 (germline): SGHKS, YYEKEE (reference sequence). The junction had 6 bases not matched to a gene; V was cut back by 5 bases and J by 8 bases. The CDR3 spans 12 residues. The CDR3 nucleotides are TGTGCCAGCAGACCGACAGGGACCGAAGCTTTCTTT. Its protein is CASRPTGTEAFF.

This chain links TRBV28 with TRBJ1-2; no definite D call. Germline CDR1 reads MDHEN; CDR2 reads SYDVKM. Trimming cost V 3 bases and J 6 bases, with 17 bases left between them. The CDR3 spans 15 residues. The DNA of the CDR3 is TGTGCCAGCAGTTTCAATCGACTCACAAAAGATGGCTACACCTTC. It translates to CASSFNRLTKDGYTF.

V and J are TRBV19 and TRBJ1-2; D unresolved. Germline V gives CDR1 LNHDA, CDR2 SQIVND (reference sequence). The length of the CDR3 is 14 residues. V was clipped by 1 base and J by 6 bases, with 12 bases between them. The CDR3 nucleotides are TGTGCCAGTAGTATAGGCAAGCCGAGAGATGGCTACACCTTC. Its protein is CASSIGKPRDGYTF.

The chain links TRBV5-6 to TRBJ2-7; 7 nucleotides align to TRBD1. Germline trimming cut 2 bases from V and 6 bases from J; bases unmatched to any gene: 5. This CDR3 contains 13 residues. Germline V CDR1 and CDR2: SGHDT, YYEEEE. DNA of the CDR3: TGTGCCAGCAGCTTAGCAAACAGGGGCGAGCAGTACTTC. Protein product: CASSLANRGEQYF.

The V and J genes are TRBV14 and TRBJ1-1, with D unclear. The CDR3 has 14 residues. Germline CDR1 reads SGHDN; CDR2 reads FVKESK. The ends were cut back, 0 bases at V and 5 bases at J, with 10 bases in the middle. Written as DNA, the CDR3 is TGTGCCAGCAGCCAAGACCGGTTGGGAACTGAAGCTTTCTTT. It specifies CASSQDRLGTEAFF.

This clone appeared once. The gene calls are TRBV19 and TRBJ2-1; 11 bases map to TRBD2. CDR3 length: 18 amino acids. In germline, CDR1 is LNHDA, CDR2 SQIVND (reference sequence). The V and J ends lost 3 bases and 0 bases, in that order; junction bases with no gene match: 7. The DNA for the CDR3 is TGTGCCAGTAGTATGGAGCTAGCGGGAGGTAGCTCCTACAATGAGCAGTTCTTC. Translating it yields CASSMELAGGSSYNEQFF.

This rearrangement joins TRBV28 to TRBJ1-5; TRBD1 aligns across 7 bases. CDR1 is MDHEN, CDR2 SYDVKM, per germline. V lost 5 bases, J lost 4 bases, and 11 bases stayed unmatched. The CDR3 is 16 residues long. The CDR3 DNA is TGTGCCAGCAGTCCCACCGGGACAGCGAATAATCAGCCCCAGCATTTT. Translating it yields CASSPTGTANNQPQHF.

V usage is TRBV6-5 and J usage is TRBJ1-2; no firm D call. The CDR3 covers 15 residues. Germline CDR1 and CDR2: MNHEY and SVGAGI. The V and J ends lost 6 bases and 4 bases respectively, with 18 bases between them. The CDR3 DNA sequence: TGTGCCAGCAGCCCCGTAGAGGTATTAGGCTATGGCTACACCTTC. Translating gives CASSPVEVLGYGYTF.

The CDR3 loop is CASSPNTWSYNEQFF. The CDR3 DNA follows: TGTGCCAGCAGTCCTAATACTTGGTCATACAATGAGCAGTTCTTC. The chain carries TRBV6-5 and TRBJ2-1; no definite D call. CDR1 is MNHEY, CDR2 SVGAGI, per germline. This CDR3 has 15 amino acids. The germline V and J ends were trimmed by 5 bases and 4 bases, with 15 bases remaining between them.

The chain carries TRBV11-1 and TRBJ2-7; the D gene is possibly TRBD2 (6 bases). Germline lookup yields CDR1 SGHAT and CDR2 FQDESV (reference sequence). This CDR3 has 15 residues. Trimming took off 5 bases at V and 5 bases at J, with 19 bases between the two ends. The CDR3 DNA reads TGTGCCAGCAGCCCCTCGGGGGAGCCTTGGGACGAGCAGTACTTC. Amino acid sequence: CASSPSGEPWDEQYF.

This clone was observed a single time. The CDR3 DNA sequence: TGTGCCAGCCAAGGGCCGCCAGGGGCAGCTTTCTTT. It specifies CASQGPPGAAFF. This chain uses TRBV6-5 with TRBJ1-1; the D gene is possibly TRBD1 (6 bases). Germline CDR1 reads MNHEY; CDR2 reads SVGAGI. The V and J ends lost 8 bases and 10 bases respectively, with 17 bases between them. The CDR3 extends over 12 amino acids.

For this clone: At one end the junction does not follow the germline gene, possibly because of a read error. The V and J genes are TRBV19 and TRBJ1-5; the D is unclear. The CDR3 spans 12 residues. Germline loops: CDR1 LNHDA, CDR2 SQIVND (reference sequence). The CDR3 region has the DNA TGTGCCAGTAGTCTAGATGCTCAGCCCCAGCATTTT. It yields the protein CASSLDAQPQHF.

V gene TRBV7-2 combines with J gene TRBJ2-3; TRBD2 matches 10 bases. The CDR3 spans 14 residues. Germline trimming cut 5 bases from V and 11 bases from J; bases unmatched to any gene: 10. Germline CDR1 SGHTA, CDR2 FQGNSA. DNA of the CDR3: TGTGCCAGCAGCACCACTAGCGGGATGATAAGGCAGTATTTT. Its translation: CASSTTSGMIRQYF.

The chain employs TRBV7-2 and TRBJ2-7; tentatively, D is TRBD1 (6 bases). The CDR3 length is 14 residues. V dropped 4 bases and J dropped 3 bases, with 13 bases sitting between them. Germline-derived CDR1 and CDR2 are SGHTA and FQGNSA. The CDR3 DNA follows: TGTGCCAGCAGCTCCAATACAGGGATCTACGAGCAGTACTTC. Translating gives CASSSNTGIYEQYF. The full variable domain, its missing parts supplied by reference TRBV7-2 and TRBJ2-7, is GAGVSQSPSNKVTEKGKDVELRCDPISGHTALYWYRQSLGQGLEFLIYFQGNSAPDKSGLPSDRFSAERTGGSVSTLTIQRTQQEDSAVYLCASSSNTGIYEQYFGPGTRLTVT.

There are a few counts of this clone. V is TRBV5-4 and J is TRBJ2-6; a possible D gene is TRBD1 (6 bases). Looked up from germline, CDR1 is SGHNT and CDR2 is YYREEE (reference sequence). The CDR3 consists of 15 residues. The germline V and J ends were trimmed by 3 bases and 1 base, with 8 bases remaining between them. The CDR3: CASSYRDSGANVLTF. Written as DNA, the CDR3 is TGTGCCAGCAGCTACAGGGATTCTGGGGCCAACGTCCTGACTTTC.

V and J are TRBV19 and TRBJ2-1; possibly TRBD1 for D (5 bases). This CDR3 comprises 13 residues. Germline V gene sequence: CDR1 LNHDA, CDR2 SQIVND (reference sequence). V was pared by 5 bases and J by 3 bases, with 8 bases between. The CDR3: CASSPGHYNEQFF. DNA for the CDR3: TGTGCCAGTAGTCCAGGACACTACAATGAGCAGTTCTTC. Based on the CDR3 plus reference TRBV19 and TRBJ2-1, the full variable domain is DGGITQSPKYLFRKEGQNVTLSCEQNLNHDAMYWYRQDPGQGLRLIYYSQIVNDFQKGDIAEGYSVSREKKESFPLTVTSAQKNPTAFYLCASSPGHYNEQFFGPGTRLTVL.

V usage is TRBV11-3 and J usage is TRBJ1-1, with D perhaps TRBD1 (6 bases). V was cut by 5 bases and J by 0 bases, with 10 bases left in between. Germline CDR1 reads SGHNT; CDR2 reads YENEEA. This CDR3 spans 14 amino acids. The CDR3 bases are TGTGCCAGCAGCCCCGGGGGCGTGAACACTGAAGCTTTCTTT. As protein: CASSPGGVNTEAFF.